This entry lists 20 T cell receptor beta chains sequenced from one sample in a study of STAT5B mutations in CD4+ large granular lymphocyte leukemia. The repertoire was sequenced with immunoSEQ multiplex PCR; TCRdb's copy has only in-frame clones and lacks some. The table records around 34,000 clones, around four fifths of them present only once. The sequenced sample was CD4+ T cells from blood buffy coats. Source of these receptors: a human donor in good health.

This clone was seen only a few times. Other nucleotide sequences in the sample specify the same CDR3. This rearrangement joins TRBV18 to TRBJ2-7, with 10 bases lining up with TRBD1. V was clipped by 2 bases and J by 5 bases; unmatched bases: 6. The CDR3 spans 15 residues. The germline V gene encodes CDR1 KGHSH and CDR2 LQKENI. The CDR3 loop is CASSPAGQGGNEQYF. The CDR3 nucleotides read TGTGCCAGCTCACCAGCAGGACAGGGGGGTAACGAGCAGTACTTC.

Turning to this clone: The same CDR3 is also encoded by other DNA sequences in this sample. The chain links TRBV4-3 to TRBJ2-2, with 8 bases identical to TRBD2. CDR3 length: 16 amino acids. Germline CDR1 is LGHNA and CDR2 is YSLEER. J gave up 8 bases and V 0 bases, and 8 bases lay outside the gene matches. The CDR3: CASSQEHGGRTGELFF. DNA for the CDR3: TGCGCCAGCAGCCAAGAGCATGGCGGGAGGACTGGGGAGCTGTTTTTT.

The chain carries TRBV28 and TRBJ1-5; 9 nucleotides agree with TRBD1. The CDR3 length is 16 residues. V shed 2 bases and J 3 bases; nucleotides not matched to a gene: 5. Germline CDR1 reads MDHEN; CDR2 reads SYDVKM. Here the CDR3 DNA reads TGTGCCAGCAGTTTAGCCGGGACAGGGACCAATCAGCCCCAGCATTTT. Protein: CASSLAGTGTNQPQHF.

This chain connects TRBV5-6 to TRBJ1-2, with 7 bases identical to TRBD1. This CDR3 has 16 amino acids. Germline loops: CDR1 SGHDT, CDR2 YYEEEE. V lost 3 bases to trimming and J lost 3 bases; unmatched junction nucleotides: 11. The CDR3 DNA sequence: TGTGCCAGCAGCTCAGGGGGTCCAGCTTCTTACTATGGCTACACCTTC. It codes for CASSSGGPASYYGYTF.

V is TRBV5-5 and J is TRBJ1-2; possibly TRBD1 for D (5 bases). V was shortened by 0 bases and J by 13 bases, with 16 bases between the two germline ends. The CDR3 spans 13 residues. Germline loops: CDR1 SGHKS, CDR2 YYEKEE (reference sequence). The DNA of the CDR3 is TGTGCCAGCAGCTTGGATCCGGGACCTCACCCCACCTTC. Amino acid sequence: CASSLDPGPHPTF.

The V gene is TRBV7-6, the J gene TRBJ2-1; 10 nucleotides agree with TRBD2. With 5 bases clipped from V and 5 bases from J, the junction kept 3 bases outside the gene matches. Germline V gives CDR1 SGHVS, CDR2 FNYEAQ. The CDR3 consists of 14 residues. The CDR3 spells CASSGLAEDNEQFF. CDR3 nucleotide sequence: TGTGCCAGCAGCGGACTAGCGGAAGACAATGAGCAGTTCTTC.

The chain couples TRBV7-9 to TRBJ1-1, with 11 bases fitting TRBD1. V lost 6 bases to trimming and J lost 8 bases; unmatched junction nucleotides: 5. The CDR3 runs 13 residues. The V gene's germline CDR1 is SEHNR and CDR2 FQNEAQ (reference sequence). The CDR3 sequence is CASRDRGLPEAFF. The DNA for the CDR3 is TGTGCCAGCAGGGACAGGGGGCTCCCCGAAGCTTTCTTT.

The rearrangement links TRBV23-1 to TRBJ1-5; D remains unclear. TRBV23-1 is labeled an ORF, and its function is uncertain. This CDR3 region has 13 residues. V was pared by 5 bases and J by 10 bases, with 15 bases between. The CDR3 nucleotides are TGCGCCAGCAGTAGGGTCATCCCTCTACCCCAGCATTTT. Residues: CASSRVIPLPQHF.

CDR3 nucleotides: TGTGCCAGCAGCCAACAACAGTACGCGAATGAGCAGTTCTTC. Its translation is CASSQQQYANEQFF. The gene calls are TRBV16 and TRBJ2-1; D gene uncertain. The germline V and J ends were trimmed by 2 bases and 7 bases, with 12 bases remaining between them. CDR3 length equals 14 residues. The germline V gene encodes CDR1 KGHSY and CDR2 FQNENV. Together with reference TRBV16 and TRBJ2-1, the CDR3 gives the full variable domain: GEEVAQTPKHLVRGEGQKAKLYCAPIKGHSYVFWYQQVLKNEFKFLISFQNENVFDETGMPKERFSAKCLPNSPCSLEIQATKLEDSAVYFCASSQQQYANEQFFGPGTRLTVL.

The rearrangement uses TRBV5-1 and TRBJ1-3; no definite D call. With 0 bases removed from V and 3 bases from J, the gap between germline ends came to 13 bases. The CDR3 runs 16 residues. The germline V gene has CDR1 SGHRS and CDR2 YFSETQ. Here the CDR3 reads CASSLGPATFGNTIYF. The DNA for the CDR3 is TGCGCCAGCAGCTTGGGTCCGGCTACATTTGGAAACACCATATATTTT.

The chain has TRBV5-1 and TRBJ2-5; D unresolved. Trimming took off 0 bases at V and 5 bases at J, with 17 bases between the two ends. CDR3 length equals 16 residues. Germline loops: CDR1 SGHRS, CDR2 YFSETQ. Written as DNA, the CDR3 is TGCGCCAGCAGCTTGGGAGGTCAGGTTCATGGGGAGACCCAGTACTTC. It codes for CASSLGGQVHGETQYF. The variable domain in full, with the rest retrieved from reference TRBV5-1 and TRBJ2-5, is KAGVTQTPRYLIKTRGQQVTLSCSPISGHRSVSWYQQTPGQGLQFLFEYFSETQRNKGNFPGRFSGRQFSNSRSEMNVSTLELGDSALYLCASSLGGQVHGETQYFGPGTRLLVL.

The V call is TRBV19, the J call TRBJ2-5; TRBD2 matches at 11 bases. This CDR3 region has 13 residues. Per germline, CDR1 LNHDA and CDR2 SQIVND (reference sequence). The V and J ends lost 9 bases and 7 bases, in that order; junction bases with no gene match: 7. The CDR3 nucleotides are TGTGCCAGCTCTACTAGCGGGAGTGGGACCCAGTACTTC. It specifies CASSTSGSGTQYF.

J is TRBJ1-2 and V is TRBV14; D possibly corresponds to TRBD1 (6 bases). The V gene's germline CDR1 is SGHDN and CDR2 FVKESK. The CDR3 is 14 amino acids. The V gene lost 1 base and the J gene lost 5 bases, with 11 bases spanning the gap. The CDR3 loop is CASSQVSRGYGYTF. In DNA, the CDR3 is TGTGCCAGCAGCCAAGTGTCGAGGGGGTATGGCTACACCTTC.

This chain connects TRBV19 to TRBJ2-6; TRBD2 might be the D (6 bases). CDR3 length: 14 amino acids. Germline V gives CDR1 LNHDA, CDR2 SQIVND (reference sequence). Trimming removed 7 bases from V and 3 bases from J, with 10 bases in between. The CDR3 loop is CASMKTSGANVLTF. DNA of the CDR3: TGTGCCAGTATGAAGACTAGTGGGGCCAACGTCCTGACTTTC.

The sample holds a few counts of this clone. V and J are TRBV27 and TRBJ2-1, with D tentatively TRBD2 (6 bases). V gave up 5 bases and J gave up 6 bases, with 8 bases separating them. The germline V gene has CDR1 MNHEY and CDR2 SMNVEV (reference sequence). This CDR3 region has 12 residues. The CDR3 here is CASSRRGNEQFF. CDR3 nucleotide sequence: TGTGCCAGCAGTAGGAGGGGCAATGAGCAGTTCTTC.

V and J are TRBV12-5 and TRBJ1-1; D gene unclear. CDR3 length: 13 amino acids. Between the trimmed V and J ends, which lost 1 base and 11 bases, there was a span of 14 bases. Germline CDR1 and CDR2: LGHNT and FRNRAP. As DNA, the CDR3 is TGTGCTAGTGGTTTGGGATCGATTGGAACTGCTTTCTTT. The encoded protein is CASGLGSIGTAFF.

The chain employs TRBV28 and TRBJ2-7, with D possibly matching TRBD2 (5 bases). The CDR3 contains 12 residues. The ends were cut back, 8 bases at V and 1 base at J, with 9 bases in the middle. From germline, CDR1 is MDHEN and CDR2 SYDVKM. CDR3 coding DNA: TGTGCCAGCCGAGGGAATTCCTACGAGCAGTACTTC. As protein: CASRGNSYEQYF.

V is TRBV28 and J is TRBJ1-4, with D perhaps matching TRBD1 (6 bases). The V end was cut by 7 bases, the J end by 8 bases, with 17 bases between. Per the germline V gene, CDR1 is MDHEN and CDR2 is SYDVKM. The CDR3 length is 14 residues. CDR3 DNA sequence: TGTGCCAGCATGGGAGGGGGAGTCTGGGAAAAACTGTTTTTT. It translates to CASMGGGVWEKLFF. Combining the CDR3 with reference TRBV28 and TRBJ1-4 gives the whole variable domain DVKVTQSSRYLVKRTGEKVFLECVQDMDHENMFWYRQDPGLGLRLIYFSYDVKMKEKGDIPEGYSVSREKKERFSLILESASTNQTSMYLCASMGGGVWEKLFFGSGTQLSVL.

DNA of the CDR3: TGCAGCGTTGAAGTGAGAGGGTACGGCACAGATACGCAGTATTTT. Amino acid sequence: CSVEVRGYGTDTQYF. The V and J genes are TRBV29-1 and TRBJ2-3; TRBD2 might be the D (5 bases). Germline lookup yields CDR1 SQVTM and CDR2 ANQGSEA. The CDR3 loop spans 15 amino acids. Trimming took 1 base from V and 1 from J, leaving 12 bases between them.

This clone came up once. The J gene is TRBJ1-2, the V gene TRBV11-2; TRBD1 is a possible D gene (5 bases). The CDR3 runs to 14 residues. Germline CDR1 reads SGHAT; CDR2 reads FQNNGV. V was trimmed by 5 bases and J by 1 base, leaving 11 bases between them. For the CDR3, the DNA is TGTGCCAGCAGCAACTTTCAGGGTAACTATGGCTACACCTTC. Protein product: CASSNFQGNYGYTF.